This T cell receptor beta chain appears in the sequencing data of a study of CD8 T cells in ankylosing spondylitis. This clonotype was detected ten times or more. Its antigen is currently unknown. Germline CDR1 and CDR2: KGHSH and LQKENI. Deletions cut 6 bases from V and 1 base from J, with 13 bases between. The CDR3 has 14 residues. A quantitative 5'-RACE method, one with molecular barcodes, was used to make TCR beta libraries. TCRdb reanalysed the 5' RACE reads using MiXCR and keeps one entry per CDR3 protein. This sample yields about 800,000 distinct CDR3 sequences, of which about 12% are seen a single time; approximately 0.51% belongs to the top ten. The study, taken as a whole, reports: Blood of patients with ankylosing spondylitis appeared to be characterized by a TCR beta motif of several highly homologous variants. Clones linked to disease were reported to show significant enrichment in matched ankylosing spondylitis synovial fluid.

The rearrangement joins TRBV18 to TRBJ2-7; a weak D match, TRBD2 (5 bases). The sample was blood, either unsorted or a sorted T cell fraction (not recorded which). The receptor was derived from a male donor with ankylosing spondylitis. In nucleotides, the CDR3 is TGTGCCAGCTCGCCCAGAGAGGGTTCCTACGAGCAGTACTTC. Protein: CASSPREGSYEQYF.